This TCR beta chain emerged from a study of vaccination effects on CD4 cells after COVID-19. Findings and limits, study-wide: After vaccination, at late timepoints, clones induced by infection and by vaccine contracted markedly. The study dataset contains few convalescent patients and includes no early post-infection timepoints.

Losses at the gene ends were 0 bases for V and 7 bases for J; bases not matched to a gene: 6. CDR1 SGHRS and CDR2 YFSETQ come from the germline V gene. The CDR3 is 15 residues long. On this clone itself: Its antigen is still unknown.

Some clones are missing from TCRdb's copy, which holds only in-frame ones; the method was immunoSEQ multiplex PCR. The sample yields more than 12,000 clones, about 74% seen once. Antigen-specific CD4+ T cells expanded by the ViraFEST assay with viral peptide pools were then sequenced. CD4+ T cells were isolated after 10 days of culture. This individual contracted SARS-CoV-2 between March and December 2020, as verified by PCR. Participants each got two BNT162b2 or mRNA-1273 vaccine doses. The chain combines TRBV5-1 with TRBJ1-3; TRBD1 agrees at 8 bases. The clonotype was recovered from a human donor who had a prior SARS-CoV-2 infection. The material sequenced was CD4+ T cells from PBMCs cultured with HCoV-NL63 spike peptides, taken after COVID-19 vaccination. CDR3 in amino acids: CASSLGTGLWNTIYF. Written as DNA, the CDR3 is TGCGCCAGCAGCTTGGGGACAGGGCTTTGGAACACCATATATTTT. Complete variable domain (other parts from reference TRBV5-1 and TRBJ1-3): KAGVTQTPRYLIKTRGQQVTLSCSPISGHRSVSWYQQTPGQGLQFLFEYFSETQRNKGNFPGRFSGRQFSNSRSEMNVSTLELGDSALYLCASSLGTGLWNTIYFGEGSWLTVV.